The entry below gives a single TCR delta chain sequence along with its context. This clone came up a few times. What antigen it recognizes has not been identified. A much larger clone differs from this one at a single base, so this may be a read error. This specimen comes from a study of gamma-delta chains in newborns, infants, children (dated by TCRdb to the late 2010s). In the study overall: According to the study title, microbial exposure causes polyclonal expansion of innate gammadelta T cells right after birth. How innate gammadelta T cell populations in human newborns were shaped by microbial exposure immediately after birth was investigated in the study.

Sequencer: Illumina MiSeq. Public reads were reanalyzed in TCRdb with CATT, and rows carrying the same DNA were merged afterwards. Across this sample there are 5,000 or so delta-chain clones, with less than 4% seen only once. The ten biggest clones cover around 13% of the sample. The germline V gene gives CDR1 as GEAIGNYY and CDR2 as EKD. Counted from cysteine to phenylalanine, this CDR3 has 15 amino acids. The kept DNA is CDR3 alone, 45 bases in frame from the first base. The receptor was isolated from a child who was a newborn, infant or young child, either healthy, febrile or measles-vaccinated (not recorded which). The chain is made from TRDV2 and TRDJ2, and TRDD3 matches 11 of the central bases. The specimen sequenced was blood. The CDR3 protein sequence reads: CACDTVGDTTARLFF. At the DNA level, the sequence is TGTGCCTGTGACACCGTGGGGGATACGACAGCACGACTCTTCTTT.